In this sample, the clone carrying this T cell receptor (beta chain) turned up once. This sample is part of a study of shared clonotypes between healthy human individuals. Under the authors' procedure: Junction-only sequences produced by ImmunoSEQ had no quality scores, so filtering differed. Libraries were prepared by immunoSEQ multiplex PCR; TCRdb keeps only in-frame clonotypes and omits some of them. Clonal size and the V and J genes are those of that table, whereas D and trimming came from the DNA. Of about 1.5 million clones listed, approximately 98% are singletons. The germline gives CDR1 SGHRS, CDR2 YFSETQ. CDR3 length: 15 residues. V lost 4 bases, J lost 6 bases, and 9 bases stayed unmatched.

The receptor was isolated from a man aged 30 to 39 in good health. What was sequenced was naive CD4+ T cells sorted from blood. The subset is: CD45RA+ positively selected. This chain connects TRBV5-1 to TRBJ2-1; TRBD2 matches 8 bases. DNA for the CDR3: TGCGCCAGCAGCCCGACCGGGACTAGGGGCAATGAGCAGTTCTTC. It codes for CASSPTGTRGNEQFF.